These T cell receptor beta chains were read from a single sample in a study of patients and donors after allogeneic stem cell transplantation. TCRdb recomputed calls from the RT-PCR reads with MiXCR, one row per CDR3 protein. The table lists about 74,000 distinct CDR3 sequences, 26% of them singletons. Sequenced: blood, either unsorted or a sorted T cell fraction (not recorded which). The origin of the receptors is a human donor who was either an allogeneic HSCT recipient or a stem cell or donor lymphocyte infusion donor (not recorded which). It is not recorded whose cells these are; they may come from a transplant donor. CDR3s include the opening cysteine and the closing phenylalanine or tryptophan. Each record gives: D gene, clone size, J gene, V gene, CDR3 protein, CDR3 DNA. The D gene is left open where the match is weak. Size is omitted from some rows. Given values are once, few, many or a class for expanded clones.

d_call: NA; clone_size: NA; j_call: TRBJ2-3; v_call: TRBV9; cdr3_aa: CASSARHRMADTQYF; cdr3_nt: TGTGCCAGCAGCGCGAGGCACCGGATGGCAGATACGCAGTATTTT
d_call: NA; clone_size: few; j_call: TRBJ2-7; v_call: TRBV7-6; cdr3_aa: CASSLTPGLSYEQYF; cdr3_nt: TGTGCCAGCAGCTTAACTCCGGGACTCTCCTACGAGCAGTACTTC
d_call: NA; clone_size: few; j_call: TRBJ2-2; v_call: TRBV29-1; cdr3_aa: CSVEGPGNPLGGELFF; cdr3_nt: TGCAGCGTTGAAGGGCCGGGCAATCCCCTGGGCGGGGAGCTGTTTTTT
d_call: TRBD2; clone_size: many; j_call: TRBJ2-1; v_call: TRBV12-3/TRBV12-4; cdr3_aa: CASSDREGEQFF; cdr3_nt: TGTGCCAGCAGTGACCGGGAGGGTGAGCAGTTCTTC
d_call: TRBD1; clone_size: NA; j_call: TRBJ2-2; v_call: TRBV6-2/TRBV6-3; cdr3_aa: CASSWTGNTGELFF; cdr3_nt: TGTGCCAGCAGTTGGACAGGGAACACCGGGGAGCTGTTTTTT
d_call: TRBD1; clone_size: few; j_call: TRBJ1-1; v_call: TRBV4-1; cdr3_aa: CASSQNQGVNTEAFF; cdr3_nt: TGCGCCAGCAGCCAAAATCAGGGGGTGAACACTGAAGCTTTCTTT
d_call: TRBD1; clone_size: NA; j_call: TRBJ2-2; v_call: TRBV20-1; cdr3_aa: CSAATGGYGELFF; cdr3_nt: TGCAGTGCGGCGACAGGGGGGTACGGGGAGCTGTTTTTT
d_call: NA; clone_size: NA; j_call: TRBJ2-2; v_call: TRBV9; cdr3_aa: CASSVPGELFF; cdr3_nt: TGTGCCAGCAGCGTCCCCGGGGAGCTGTTTTTT
d_call: NA; clone_size: few; j_call: TRBJ1-6; v_call: TRBV6-1; cdr3_aa: CASSEERRVWSPLHF; cdr3_nt: TGTGCCAGCAGTGAAGAGAGGAGAGTTTGGTCACCCCTCCACTTT
d_call: TRBD1; clone_size: few; j_call: TRBJ1-5; v_call: TRBV9; cdr3_aa: CASSATDRGPYSNQPQHF; cdr3_nt: TGTGCCAGCAGCGCGACGGACAGGGGGCCCTATAGCAATCAGCCCCAGCATTTT
d_call: NA; clone_size: NA; j_call: TRBJ1-3; v_call: TRBV29-1; cdr3_aa: CSVDSAASGNTIYF; cdr3_nt: TGCAGCGTTGACAGCGCTGCCTCTGGAAACACCATATATTTT
d_call: NA; clone_size: NA; j_call: TRBJ2-1; v_call: TRBV7-2; cdr3_aa: CASSRGRFQGNEQFF; cdr3_nt: TGTGCCAGCAGCCGAGGACGGTTCCAAGGCAATGAGCAGTTCTTC
d_call: NA; clone_size: few; j_call: TRBJ2-7; v_call: TRBV3-1; cdr3_aa: CASSQWDVNEQYF; cdr3_nt: TGTGCCAGCAGCCAGTGGGACGTGAACGAGCAGTACTTC
d_call: TRBD1; clone_size: NA; j_call: TRBJ1-2; v_call: TRBV5-1; cdr3_aa: CASSKGQGNYGYTF; cdr3_nt: TGCGCCAGCAGCAAGGGACAGGGGAACTATGGCTACACCTTC
d_call: NA; clone_size: NA; j_call: TRBJ2-1; v_call: TRBV15; cdr3_aa: CATSSFYNEQFF; cdr3_nt: TGTGCCACCAGCAGCTTCTACAATGAGCAGTTCTTC
d_call: NA; clone_size: many; j_call: TRBJ1-2; v_call: TRBV7-3; cdr3_aa: CASSSSGGYGYTF; cdr3_nt: TGTGCCAGCAGCTCGTCGGGAGGCTATGGCTACACCTTC
d_call: TRBD2; clone_size: few; j_call: TRBJ2-4; v_call: TRBV20-1; cdr3_aa: CSARPAGTSGAKNIQYF; cdr3_nt: TGCAGTGCTAGACCTGCCGGGACTAGCGGAGCCAAAAACATTCAGTACTTC
d_call: NA; clone_size: NA; j_call: TRBJ1-2; v_call: TRBV6-5; cdr3_aa: CASSYGGPGGYTF; cdr3_nt: TGTGCCAGCAGTTACGGAGGTCCGGGTGGCTACACCTTC
d_call: NA; clone_size: NA; j_call: TRBJ1-2; v_call: TRBV12-3/TRBV12-4; cdr3_aa: CASSLKGRTINYGYTF; cdr3_nt: TGTGCCAGCAGTTTAAAAGGGCGGACGATTAACTATGGCTACACCTTC
d_call: NA; clone_size: few; j_call: TRBJ2-1; v_call: TRBV9; cdr3_aa: CASSVAASRIEQFF; cdr3_nt: TGTGCCAGCAGCGTAGCGGCCTCGCGGATTGAGCAGTTCTTC
d_call: NA; clone_size: NA; j_call: TRBJ1-1; v_call: TRBV18; cdr3_aa: CASSPEWNTEAFF; cdr3_nt: TGTGCCAGCTCACCGGAATGGAACACTGAAGCTTTCTTT
d_call: TRBD2; clone_size: few; j_call: TRBJ2-3; v_call: TRBV20-1; cdr3_aa: CSARDSGSTDTQYF; cdr3_nt: TGCAGTGCTAGAGATAGCGGGAGCACAGATACGCAGTATTTT
d_call: NA; clone_size: NA; j_call: TRBJ2-7; v_call: TRBV3-1; cdr3_aa: CASTPRGDPSEQYF; cdr3_nt: TGTGCCAGCACCCCAAGGGGCGACCCCAGCGAGCAGTACTTC
d_call: NA; clone_size: NA; j_call: TRBJ1-2; v_call: TRBV29-1; cdr3_aa: CSVTTGTNYGYTF; cdr3_nt: TGCAGCGTCACGACAGGAACTAACTATGGCTACACCTTC
d_call: NA; clone_size: NA; j_call: TRBJ2-7; v_call: TRBV4-3; cdr3_aa: CASSQEGTLAYEQYF; cdr3_nt: TGCGCCAGCAGCCAAGAAGGGACGCTTGCCTACGAGCAGTACTTC
d_call: NA; clone_size: few; j_call: TRBJ1-6; v_call: TRBV4-1; cdr3_aa: CASSQWTDYNSPLHF; cdr3_nt: TGCGCCAGCAGCCAGTGGACGGATTATAATTCACCCCTCCACTTT
d_call: NA; clone_size: NA; j_call: TRBJ2-1; v_call: TRBV10-3; cdr3_aa: CAISESPAGVNEQFF; cdr3_nt: TGTGCCATCAGTGAGTCGCCCGCCGGGGTGAATGAGCAGTTCTTC
d_call: TRBD1; clone_size: few; j_call: TRBJ1-2; v_call: TRBV3-1; cdr3_aa: CASSHIKDRDNYGYTF; cdr3_nt: TGTGCCAGCAGCCATATTAAAGACAGGGATAACTATGGCTACACCTTC
d_call: NA; clone_size: NA; j_call: TRBJ1-4; v_call: TRBV18; cdr3_aa: CASSPPNRVNEKLFF; cdr3_nt: TGTGCCAGCTCACCACCTAACAGGGTTAATGAAAAACTGTTTTTT
d_call: NA; clone_size: few; j_call: TRBJ2-6; v_call: TRBV10-2; cdr3_aa: CASKPASSGANVLTF; cdr3_nt: TGCGCCAGCAAGCCAGCTAGCTCTGGGGCCAACGTCCTGACTTTC
d_call: NA; clone_size: NA; j_call: TRBJ1-1; v_call: TRBV7-3; cdr3_aa: CASSLRPGIEAFF; cdr3_nt: TGTGCCAGCAGCTTAAGACCAGGGATTGAAGCTTTCTTT
d_call: NA; clone_size: few; j_call: TRBJ2-1; v_call: TRBV25-1; cdr3_aa: CASSELEEERVYNEQFF; cdr3_nt: TGTGCCAGCAGTGAATTGGAGGAGGAGCGGGTTTACAATGAGCAGTTCTTC
d_call: NA; clone_size: few; j_call: TRBJ1-1; v_call: TRBV19; cdr3_aa: CASSIWSGDTEAFF; cdr3_nt: TGTGCCAGTAGTATCTGGAGTGGGGACACTGAAGCTTTCTTT
d_call: TRBD1; clone_size: few; j_call: TRBJ1-2; v_call: TRBV20-1; cdr3_aa: CSAPDRGRANYGYTF; cdr3_nt: TGCAGTGCCCCGGACAGGGGGCGGGCTAACTATGGCTACACCTTC
d_call: TRBD2; clone_size: few; j_call: TRBJ2-1; v_call: TRBV18; cdr3_aa: CASSPPGGDYNEQFF; cdr3_nt: TGTGCCAGCTCACCACCGGGGGGGGACTACAATGAGCAGTTCTTC
d_call: TRBD2; clone_size: NA; j_call: TRBJ2-2; v_call: TRBV5-1; cdr3_aa: CASSLTGTRPTGELFF; cdr3_nt: TGCGCCAGCAGCCTTACCGGGACTAGACCCACCGGGGAGCTGTTTTTT
d_call: NA; clone_size: few; j_call: TRBJ1-2; v_call: TRBV20-1; cdr3_aa: CSARPQDHYGYTF; cdr3_nt: TGCAGTGCTAGACCCCAGGACCACTATGGCTACACCTTC
d_call: TRBD2; clone_size: NA; j_call: TRBJ2-7; v_call: TRBV19; cdr3_aa: CASSGGVAGSSYEQYF; cdr3_nt: TGTGCCAGTAGCGGCGGTGTAGCGGGGAGCTCCTACGAGCAGTACTTC
d_call: NA; clone_size: many; j_call: TRBJ1-2; v_call: TRBV12-3/TRBV12-4; cdr3_aa: CASSLADGGFYGYTF; cdr3_nt: TGTGCCAGCAGTTTAGCGGACGGCGGATTCTATGGCTACACCTTC
d_call: TRBD1; clone_size: few; j_call: TRBJ1-6; v_call: TRBV6-1; cdr3_aa: CASSASGQNNSPLHF; cdr3_nt: TGTGCCAGCAGTGCATCGGGACAGAATAATTCACCCCTCCACTTT
d_call: TRBD1; clone_size: few; j_call: TRBJ1-4; v_call: TRBV6-5; cdr3_aa: CAKPGGAKGKLFF; cdr3_nt: TGTGCCAAGCCAGGGGGCGCAAAGGGAAAACTGTTTTTT
d_call: TRBD1; clone_size: NA; j_call: TRBJ2-3; v_call: TRBV15; cdr3_aa: CATSREQGRADTQYF; cdr3_nt: TGTGCCACCAGCAGAGAACAGGGGCGGGCAGATACGCAGTATTTT
d_call: NA; clone_size: few; j_call: TRBJ1-1; v_call: TRBV2; cdr3_aa: CASSSGGTIKAFF; cdr3_nt: TGTGCCAGCAGTTCAGGAGGGACTATTAAAGCTTTCTTT
d_call: NA; clone_size: few; j_call: TRBJ1-1; v_call: TRBV6-1; cdr3_aa: CASSEQVGGALGNTEAFF; cdr3_nt: TGTGCCAGCAGTGAACAGGTTGGCGGGGCTCTCGGGAACACTGAAGCTTTCTTT
d_call: NA; clone_size: NA; j_call: TRBJ2-1; v_call: TRBV5-1; cdr3_aa: CASRNALASGYEQFF; cdr3_nt: TGCGCCAGCAGGAACGCTCTAGCCAGCGGCTATGAGCAGTTCTTC
d_call: NA; clone_size: many; j_call: TRBJ1-2; v_call: TRBV12-3/TRBV12-4; cdr3_aa: CASSGTSWGYGYTF; cdr3_nt: TGTGCCAGCAGCGGGACTTCGTGGGGCTATGGCTACACCTTC